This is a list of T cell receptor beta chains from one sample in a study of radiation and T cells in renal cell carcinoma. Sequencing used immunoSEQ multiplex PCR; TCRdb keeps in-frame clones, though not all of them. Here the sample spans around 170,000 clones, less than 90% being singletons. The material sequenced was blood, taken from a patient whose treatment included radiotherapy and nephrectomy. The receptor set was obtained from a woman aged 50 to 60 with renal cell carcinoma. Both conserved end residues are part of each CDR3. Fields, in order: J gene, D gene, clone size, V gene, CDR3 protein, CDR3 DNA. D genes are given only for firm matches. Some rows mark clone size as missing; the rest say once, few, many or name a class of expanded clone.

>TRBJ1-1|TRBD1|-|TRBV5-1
CASSETGDTEAFF
TGCGCCAGCAGCGAAACAGGGGATACTGAAGCTTTCTTT
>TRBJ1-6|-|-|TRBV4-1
CASSQDVAATYNSPLHF
TGCGCCAGCAGCCAAGATGTGGCTGCTACTTATAATTCACCCCTCCACTTT
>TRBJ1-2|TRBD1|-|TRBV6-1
CASSEGTGVFGYTF
TGTGCCAGCAGTGAAGGGACAGGGGTTTTTGGCTACACCTTC
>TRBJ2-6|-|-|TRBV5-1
CASSSLMSGANVLTF
TGCGCCAGCAGCTCCCTCATGTCTGGGGCCAACGTCCTGACTTTC
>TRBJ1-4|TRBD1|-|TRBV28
CASSPQRTGSNEKLFF
TGTGCCAGCAGTCCACAACGGACAGGGAGTAATGAAAAACTGTTTTTT
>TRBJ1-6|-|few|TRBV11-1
CASSFGAGRSPLHF
TGTGCCAGCAGCTTTGGGGCAGGGCGTTCACCCCTCCACTTT
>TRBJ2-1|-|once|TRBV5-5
CASSLDRAEDEQFF
TGTGCCAGCAGCTTGGACAGGGCGGAGGATGAGCAGTTCTTC
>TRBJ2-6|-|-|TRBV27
CASSLWGIRGANVLTF
TGTGCCAGCAGTTTATGGGGAATTAGGGGGGCCAACGTCCTGACTTTC
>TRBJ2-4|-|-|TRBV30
CAWRGGPGAKNIQYF
TGTGCCTGGAGAGGGGGGCCCGGGGCCAAAAACATTCAGTACTTC
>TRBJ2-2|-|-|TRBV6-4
CANPNRVRELFF
TGTGCCAACCCTAACAGGGTCCGGGAGCTGTTTTTT
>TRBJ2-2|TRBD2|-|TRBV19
CASSPRAGLAGAGGELFF
TGTGCCAGTAGTCCGAGGGCCGGACTAGCGGGGGCAGGCGGGGAGCTGTTTTTT
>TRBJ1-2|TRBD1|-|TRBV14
CASSHYRTRTGVYDGYTF
TGTGCCAGCAGCCATTACCGGACAAGGACAGGGGTTTATGATGGCTACACCTTC
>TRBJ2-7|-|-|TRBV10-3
CAISESGGSSYEQYF
TGTGCCATCAGTGAGTCGGGAGGTAGCTCCTACGAGCAGTACTTC
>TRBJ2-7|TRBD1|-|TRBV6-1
CASSEEGTGSYEQYF
TGTGCCAGCAGTGAAGAGGGGACAGGGAGCTACGAGCAGTACTTC
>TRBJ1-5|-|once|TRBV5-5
CASSPFGGDQPQHF
TGTGCCAGCAGCCCCTTTGGAGGGGATCAGCCCCAGCATTTT
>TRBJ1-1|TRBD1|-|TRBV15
CATSTRQGPNTEAFF
TGTGCCACCAGCACTAGACAGGGGCCGAACACTGAAGCTTTCTTT
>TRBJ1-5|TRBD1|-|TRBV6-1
CASSENRGLNQPQHF
TGTGCCAGCAGTGAAAACAGGGGGCTCAATCAGCCCCAGCATTTT
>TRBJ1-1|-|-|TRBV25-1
CASSESKGRGSEAFF
TGTGCCAGCAGTGAAAGTAAAGGAAGAGGGTCTGAAGCTTTCTTT
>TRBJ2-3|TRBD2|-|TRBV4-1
CASSPTSGVMQYF
TGCGCCAGCAGCCCTACTAGCGGGGTAATGCAGTATTTT